In this sample, the clone carrying this T cell receptor beta chain turned up a few times. The antigen is unknown. Reverse transcribing all isolated RNA meant expressed TCRB transcripts were sequenced. Sequenced by immunoSEQ multiplex PCR; TCRdb stores in-frame clones only, minus some. The sample includes 300,000 to 350,000 clones, roughly 9% of them seen just once. These data come from a study of beta chain features in type 1 diabetes. The CDR3 spans 17 residues. Germline CDR1 reads SGHTA; CDR2 reads FQGNSA. J was trimmed by 3 bases and V by 5 bases; bases with no gene match: 15. The study's findings and limits: In every one of the four CD4+ subsets, TCRB CDR3s were moderately but significantly shorter in Type 1 diabetes patients.

The chain links TRBV7-2 to TRBJ2-5, with 7 bases aligning to TRBD1. The sequenced sample was central memory CD4+ T cells from blood. The TCR comes from a man younger than 40 with type 1 diabetes. CDR3 region: CASSQQGPGQTEETQYF. The CDR3 nucleotides read TGTGCCAGCAGCCAGCAAGGCCCGGGACAGACCGAAGAGACCCAGTACTTC.